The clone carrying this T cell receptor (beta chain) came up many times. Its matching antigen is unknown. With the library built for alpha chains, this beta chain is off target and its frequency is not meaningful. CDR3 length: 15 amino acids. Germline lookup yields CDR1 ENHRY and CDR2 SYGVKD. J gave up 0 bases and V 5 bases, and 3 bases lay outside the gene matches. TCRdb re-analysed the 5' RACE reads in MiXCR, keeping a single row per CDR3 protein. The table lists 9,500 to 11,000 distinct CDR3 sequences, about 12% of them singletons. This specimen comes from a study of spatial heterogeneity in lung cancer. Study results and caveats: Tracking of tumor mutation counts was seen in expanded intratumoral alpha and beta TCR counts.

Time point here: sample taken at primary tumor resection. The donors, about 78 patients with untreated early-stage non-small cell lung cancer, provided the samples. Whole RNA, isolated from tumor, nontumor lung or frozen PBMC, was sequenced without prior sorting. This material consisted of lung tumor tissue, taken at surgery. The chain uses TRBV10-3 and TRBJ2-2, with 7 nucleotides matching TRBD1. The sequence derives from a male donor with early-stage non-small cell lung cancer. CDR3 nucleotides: TGTGCCATCAGTCGACAGGGCGCGAACACCGGGGAGCTGTTTTTT. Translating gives CAISRQGANTGELFF.